This passage covers 29 T cell receptor beta chains from one sample sequenced in a study of blood T cell repertoires in COVID-19. The method was immunoSEQ multiplex PCR; TCRdb's version includes in-frame clones alone and lacks a portion of them. The table includes under 250,000 clones, almost 85% detected once. Sequenced material: peripheral blood. These receptors were taken from a woman in her forties or fifties with active or convalescent COVID-19.

This clone was seen just once. V is TRBV7-3 and J is TRBJ2-5; 10 bases align to TRBD1. Trimming cost V 5 bases and J 4 bases; bases outside gene matches: 7. This CDR3 is 15 amino acids long. Germline V lookup: CDR1 SGHTA, CDR2 FQGTGA. For the CDR3, the DNA is TGTGCCAGCAGCCGGACCGGGACAGGGGCAGAGACCCAGTACTTC. As protein: CASSRTGTGAETQYF.

The V call is TRBV30, the J call TRBJ2-3, with 9 bases fitting TRBD1. CDR1 is GTSNPN, CDR2 SVGIG, per germline (reference sequence). The CDR3 sequence is 17 residues long. After removal of 2 bases from V and 6 bases from J, the junction contained 15 bases not matched to a gene. The CDR3 region is CAWSYRPGQGPADTQYF. CDR3 in DNA: TGTGCCTGGAGTTATCGTCCGGGACAGGGCCCCGCCGATACGCAGTATTTT.

This chain links TRBV19 with TRBJ2-2, with unresolved D. Trimming removed 5 bases from V and 4 bases from J, with 14 bases in between. Germline assignment: CDR1 LNHDA and CDR2 SQIVND (reference sequence). This CDR3 contains 15 residues. The CDR3 is CASSPHPRGTGELFF. CDR3 coding DNA: TGTGCCAGTAGTCCTCATCCGCGAGGCACCGGGGAGCTGTTTTTT.

The gene calls are TRBV5-5 and TRBJ2-7; possibly TRBD1 for D (6 bases). Between the trimmed V and J ends, which lost 6 bases and 1 base, there was a span of 14 bases. Germline V gene sequence: CDR1 SGHKS, CDR2 YYEKEE (reference sequence). The length of the CDR3 is 14 residues. This CDR3 is CASKRNRESYEQYF. CDR3 coding DNA: TGTGCCAGCAAGAGGAACAGGGAATCCTACGAGCAGTACTTC.

The chain joins TRBV5-4 to TRBJ2-3; D is perhaps TRBD2 (5 bases). This CDR3 is built from 14 residues. The ends were cut back, 2 bases at V and 4 bases at J, with 11 bases in the middle. Germline V gives CDR1 SGHNT, CDR2 YYREEE (reference sequence). CDR3 sequence reads: CASSFGLAADTQYF. Written as DNA, the CDR3 is TGTGCCAGCAGCTTTGGGCTAGCAGCAGATACGCAGTATTTT. The variable domain in full, completed from reference TRBV5-4 and TRBJ2-3, reads ETGVTQSPTHLIKTRGQQVTLRCSSQSGHNTVSWYQQALGQGPQFIFQYYREEENGRGNFPPRFSGLQFPNYSSELNVNALELDDSALYLCASSFGLAADTQYFGPGTRLTVL.

The chain combines TRBV19 with TRBJ1-5, with TRBD1 as a possible D gene (5 bases). Germline CDR1 reads LNHDA; CDR2 reads SQIVND (reference sequence). CDR3 size: 16 residues. Trimming cost V 1 base and J 6 bases, with 16 bases left between them. CDR3 nucleotide sequence: TGTGCCAGTAGTATAGGAGGTGCGACAGTCAGTCAGCCCCAGCATTTT. Amino acid sequence: CASSIGGATVSQPQHF.

The V call is TRBV5-5, the J call TRBJ2-2, with TRBD2 matching 8 bases. The CDR3 runs 14 residues. Germline V gives CDR1 SGHKS, CDR2 YYEKEE (reference sequence). V lost 3 bases and J lost 8; bases outside the gene matches: 6. In nucleotides, the CDR3 is TGTGCCAGCAGCTCGGGACTAGAAGCTGGGGAGCTGTTTTTT. Residues: CASSSGLEAGELFF. Full variable domain (rest looked up from reference TRBV5-5 and TRBJ2-2): DAGVTQSPTHLIKTRGQQVTLRCSPISGHKSVSWYQQVLGQGPQFIFQYYEKEERGRGNFPDRFSARQFPNYSSELNVNALLLGDSALYLCASSSGLEAGELFFGEGSRLTVL.

For the CDR3, the DNA is TGTGCCAGTAGTATGGACCCCCCGGGCCCAGGGAGGGTTCAGCCCCAGCATTTT. As protein: CASSMDPPGPGRVQPQHF. The V gene is TRBV19, the J gene TRBJ1-5, with D perhaps TRBD1 (5 bases). Germline assignment: CDR1 LNHDA and CDR2 SQIVND (reference sequence). V was cut by 3 bases and J by 6 bases, with 24 bases left in between. The CDR3 is made up of 18 amino acids.

The chain couples TRBV3-1 (or the pseudogene TRBV3-2) to TRBJ1-4; D not certain. The ends were cut back, 4 bases at V and 4 bases at J, with 13 bases in the middle. Germline lookup yields CDR1 LGHDT and CDR2 YNNKEL (reference sequence). The CDR3 runs to 15 residues. The chain's CDR3 is CASSPGFSLNEKLFF. The CDR3 coding sequence is TGTGCCAGCAGCCCCGGGTTTTCCCTTAATGAAAAACTGTTTTTT.

The chain couples TRBV5-1 to TRBJ1-4, with a weak D call TRBD1 (5 bases). The CDR3 contains 15 residues. The ends were cut back, 4 bases at V and 7 bases at J, with 17 bases in the middle. The germline gives CDR1 SGHRS, CDR2 YFSETQ. CDR3 residues: CASSPGQGGTEKLFF. CDR3 DNA sequence: TGCGCCAGCAGCCCAGGGCAGGGTGGAACTGAAAAACTGTTTTTT.

The CDR3 region is CASTKNSGANVLTF. The CDR3 bases are TGTGCCAGCACCAAAAACTCTGGGGCCAACGTCCTGACTTTC. This chain links TRBV27 with TRBJ2-6; D remains ambiguous. V gave up 7 bases and J gave up 0 bases, with 7 bases separating them. This CDR3 contains 14 residues. The germline CDR1 and CDR2 sequences are MNHEY and SMNVEV (reference sequence).

V and J are TRBV5-4 and TRBJ2-6, with D uncertain. Looked up from germline, CDR1 is SGHNT and CDR2 is YYREEE (reference sequence). V lost 0 bases, J lost 0 bases, and 7 bases lay in between. The CDR3 consists of 16 residues. CDR3 nucleotides: TGTGCCAGCAGCTTGGCTGGCATCTCTGGGGCCAACGTCCTGACTTTC. Its translation: CASSLAGISGANVLTF.

The rearrangement uses TRBV6-2 or TRBV6-3 and TRBJ1-2, with no clear D. The germline V gene encodes CDR1 MNHEY and CDR2 SVGEGT. This CDR3 spans 16 amino acids. V lost 4 bases and J 4 bases, leaving 19 bases between the germline ends. The DNA of the CDR3 is TGTGCCAGCAGTTCGGCCCCAGTCGAAGGACTCTATGGCTACACCTTC. Protein: CASSSAPVEGLYGYTF.

The gene calls are TRBV19 and TRBJ1-5; a possible D gene is TRBD1 (6 bases). The CDR3 is made up of 14 amino acids. Per the germline V gene, CDR1 is LNHDA and CDR2 is SQIVND (reference sequence). V lost 5 bases to trimming and J lost 4 bases, with 12 bases between them. This CDR3 reads CASSWGLGNQPQHF. CDR3 bases: TGTGCCAGTAGTTGGGGGCTGGGGAATCAGCCCCAGCATTTT.

This clone was seen once. The chain uses TRBV16 and TRBJ1-4; 8 bases agree with TRBD1. Germline V gene data show CDR1 as KGHSY and CDR2 as FQNENV. J lost 0 bases, V lost 4 bases, and 7 bases had no gene match. The CDR3 runs to 17 residues. The CDR3 region is CASSPSRDRPTNEKLFF. The CDR3 nucleotides read TGTGCCAGCAGCCCGTCCCGGGACAGGCCAACTAATGAAAAACTGTTTTTT.

The V gene is TRBV6-5, the J gene TRBJ1-2, with unresolved D. Trimming left V 0 bases short and J 3 bases short, with 14 bases between. Germline lookup yields CDR1 MNHEY and CDR2 SVGAGI. The CDR3 contains 16 residues. The CDR3 here is CASSYSSAGVDYGYTF. CDR3 DNA sequence: TGTGCCAGCAGTTACTCGAGTGCGGGCGTGGACTATGGCTACACCTTC.

This clone was seen once. The CDR3 region is CAWSGRASTNRGYTF. Written as DNA, the CDR3 is TGTGCCTGGAGTGGACGTGCCTCTACCAATCGAGGATACACCTTC. The gene calls are TRBV30 and TRBJ1-2, with D unresolved. Germline assignment: CDR1 GTSNPN and CDR2 SVGIG (reference sequence). This CDR3 has 15 residues. V was trimmed by 1 base and J by 11 bases, leaving 23 bases between them.

The V and J genes are TRBV5-6 and TRBJ2-2; D may be TRBD2 (5 bases). V was pared by 0 bases and J by 5 bases, with 17 bases between. The CDR3 runs 17 residues. Germline V gives CDR1 SGHDT, CDR2 YYEEEE. DNA for the CDR3: TGTGCCAGCAGCTTGGTTTTTTCTGGGTCGGGGACCGGGGAGCTGTTTTTT. Translation gives CASSLVFSGSGTGELFF.

Only one count was recorded for this clone. The V gene is TRBV7-3, the J gene TRBJ2-2; 7 nucleotides agree with TRBD2. V lost 2 bases to trimming and J lost 7 bases; unmatched junction nucleotides: 10. Per germline, CDR1 SGHTA and CDR2 FQGTGA. There are 16 residues in the CDR3. The CDR3 coding sequence is TGTGCCAGCAGCTTAGTTGCGGGAGTGACGGACGGGGAGCTGTTTTTT. It codes for CASSLVAGVTDGELFF.

The J gene is TRBJ1-5, the V gene TRBV6-5; 8 nucleotides agree with TRBD1. V gave up 6 bases and J gave up 4 bases; unmatched junction bases: 5. Germline V CDR1 and CDR2: MNHEY, SVGAGI. The CDR3 totals 14 residues. CDR3 region: CASRTGAKNQPQHF. Here the CDR3 DNA reads TGTGCCAGCAGGACAGGGGCTAAAAATCAGCCCCAGCATTTT.

This clone appeared a single time. This chain uses TRBV3-1 (or the pseudogene TRBV3-2) with TRBJ2-3; 7 bases are a match to TRBD1. V shed 2 bases, J shed 2 bases, and the junction held 4 bases outside the gene matches. The CDR3 runs to 15 residues. Per the germline V gene, CDR1 is LGHDT and CDR2 is YNNKEL (reference sequence). CDR3 sequence reads: CASSQKGTATDTQYF. The CDR3 DNA reads TGTGCCAGCAGCCAAAAGGGGACAGCCACAGATACGCAGTATTTT.

The V and J genes are TRBV29-1 and TRBJ2-5, with unresolved D. V dropped 7 bases and J dropped 7 bases, with 19 bases sitting between them. The CDR3 loop spans 13 amino acids. Per the germline V gene, CDR1 is SQVTM and CDR2 is ANQGSEA. The CDR3 is CSAEPGYVATQYF. CDR3 DNA sequence: TGCAGCGCCGAGCCCGGGTATGTTGCGACCCAGTACTTC.

The V and J genes are TRBV28 and TRBJ2-7; a weak D match, TRBD2 (5 bases). V was clipped by 6 bases and J by 5 bases, with 11 bases between them. The CDR3 is made up of 12 amino acids. Germline CDR1 reads MDHEN; CDR2 reads SYDVKM. CDR3 DNA: TGTGCCAGCAGCGTGAGGGTCAACGAGCAGTACTTC. Amino acids: CASSVRVNEQYF.

The chain couples TRBV27 to TRBJ1-5, with D perhaps TRBD1 (6 bases). V shed 5 bases and J shed 7 bases, with 18 bases lying between them. The CDR3 consists of 15 residues. CDR1 and CDR2 (germline): MNHEY, SMNVEV (reference sequence). The CDR3 DNA sequence: TGTGCCAGCAGTCCCTCGACAGGTTTTGGACAGCCCCAGCATTTT. Translation: CASSPSTGFGQPQHF.

The chain links TRBV6-5 to TRBJ2-7; maybe TRBD1 (5 bases). The CDR3 has 13 residues. V was pared by 5 bases and J by 6 bases, with 14 bases between. Germline assignment: CDR1 MNHEY and CDR2 SVGAGI. The DNA of the CDR3 is TGTGCCAGCAGTCAAAAAGCAGGGCTCGAGCAGTACTTC. This codes for CASSQKAGLEQYF.

In its sample, this clone was seen once. This chain links TRBV19 with TRBJ2-4; the D gene is possibly TRBD2 (6 bases). The V end lost 6 bases, the J end lost 7 bases, and 13 bases lay between the germline ends. There are 13 residues in the CDR3. Germline V lookup: CDR1 LNHDA, CDR2 SQIVND (reference sequence). CDR3: CASRGGGRNIQYF. CDR3 DNA: TGTGCCAGTAGAGGTGGGGGGAGGAACATTCAGTACTTC.

The V and J genes are TRBV28 and TRBJ2-3; no reliable D call. The length of the CDR3 is 16 residues. Germline assignment: CDR1 MDHEN and CDR2 SYDVKM. V was shortened by 6 bases and J by 2 bases, with 18 bases between the two germline ends. The CDR3 DNA sequence: TGTGCCAGCAGCCGCATACCCACAACCCCCACAGATACGCAGTATTTT. Protein product: CASSRIPTTPTDTQYF.

The chain carries TRBV30 and TRBJ2-7; 7 nucleotides line up with TRBD1. Germline V CDR1 and CDR2: GTSNPN, SVGIG (reference sequence). Losses at the gene ends were 4 bases for V and 2 bases for J; bases not matched to a gene: 8. The CDR3 runs to 14 residues. The CDR3 spells CAWTRGGQAYEQYF. The CDR3 DNA sequence: TGTGCCTGGACGAGAGGAGGACAGGCCTACGAGCAGTACTTC.

The chain links TRBV18 to TRBJ1-1; D is ambiguous. Trimming removed 1 base at V and 8 bases at J, with 14 bases between. The CDR3 loop spans 14 amino acids. Germline values: CDR1 KGHSH, CDR2 LQKENI. The CDR3 protein is CASSPQGSGGEAFF. The CDR3, as DNA: TGTGCCAGCTCACCACAGGGATCGGGAGGGGAAGCTTTCTTT.